These T cell receptor beta chains were read from a single sample in a study of siplizumab effects on memory and regulatory T cells. TCRdb's copy holds only in-frame clones and misses some; the assay was immunoSEQ multiplex PCR. This table holds approximately 65,000 clones, less than 80% found once. Sequencing was carried out using memory CD4+ T cells sorted from blood. The source of these receptors is a human donor in good health. Both conserved end residues are part of each CDR3. The D gene is left open where the match is weak. Only part of the rows carry a size: once, few, many, or a class if the clone is expanded.

D gene	J gene	CDR3 length	V gene	clone size	CDR3 protein	CDR3 DNA
NA	TRBJ2-7	12	TRBV6-1	NA	CASRSANYEQYF	TGTGCCAGCAGGAGCGCGAACTACGAGCAGTACTTC
NA	TRBJ2-5	11	TRBV19	NA	CASQGWETQYF	TGTGCCAGCCAGGGGTGGGAGACCCAGTACTTC
TRBD1	TRBJ2-7	15	TRBV19	NA	CASSKPGQGGNEQYF	TGTGCCAGTAGTAAACCGGGACAGGGAGGGAACGAGCAGTACTTC
NA	TRBJ1-1	15	TRBV18	few	CASSPALLRTTEAFF	TGTGCCAGCTCACCCGCCCTTCTAAGAACCACTGAAGCTTTCTTT
NA	TRBJ1-3	14	TRBV5-1	NA	CASSLEGGGNTIYF	TGCGCCAGCAGCTTAGAGGGTGGAGGAAACACCATATATTTT
NA	TRBJ2-3	16	TRBV5-4	NA	CASSYLLGGATDTQYF	TGTGCCAGCAGCTACCTGTTGGGCGGAGCCACAGATACGCAGTATTTT
TRBD1	TRBJ2-7	15	TRBV7-9	once	CASSATGGTFSEQYF	TGTGCCAGCAGCGCCACAGGGGGCACCTTCTCCGAGCAGTACTTC
NA	TRBJ1-4	16	TRBV6-5	NA	CASSYARRQANEKLFF	TGTGCCAGCAGTTACGCGCGCCGACAGGCTAATGAAAAACTGTTTTTT
NA	TRBJ1-4	15	TRBV18	NA	CASSSTGSSNEKLFF	TGTGCCAGCTCAAGTACAGGGTCGTCTAATGAAAAACTGTTTTTT
NA	TRBJ2-2	16	TRBV7-9	NA	CASSLLQGVLPGELFF	TGTGCCAGCAGCTTACTGCAGGGTGTTCTACCCGGGGAGCTGTTTTTT
NA	TRBJ2-3	16	TRBV5-4	NA	CASSLAENSDTDTQYF	TGTGCCAGCAGCTTGGCCGAAAATAGCGACACAGATACGCAGTATTTT
TRBD1	TRBJ2-2	19	TRBV11-3	NA	CASSLGGLRDRGSTGELFF	TGTGCCAGCAGCTTAGGGGGGTTACGGGACAGGGGATCGACCGGGGAGCTGTTTTTT
NA	TRBJ2-7	13	TRBV2	NA	CASNGVGSYEQYF	TGTGCCAGCAACGGTGTCGGCTCCTACGAGCAGTACTTC
NA	TRBJ2-7	13	TRBV25-1	few	CASSDQVPYEQYF	TGTGCCAGCAGTGATCAGGTACCCTACGAGCAGTACTTC
NA	TRBJ2-7	14	TRBV6-5	NA	CASYKGGTYGEQYF	TGTGCCAGCTATAAGGGGGGGACATATGGCGAGCAGTACTTC
NA	TRBJ1-2	13	TRBV5-6	NA	CASSLGRDYGYTF	TGTGCCAGCAGCTTGGGCAGGGACTATGGCTACACCTTC
NA	TRBJ2-5	11	TRBV7-2	NA	CASSEGETQYF	TGTGCCAGCAGTGAAGGAGAGACCCAGTACTTC
NA	TRBJ1-3	15	TRBV28	NA	CASSLTGTPLYTIYF	TGTGCCAGCAGTCTTACCGGGACCCCTCTATACACCATATATTTT
NA	TRBJ2-3	14	TRBV7-9	NA	CASSTRTNTDTQYF	TGTGCCAGCAGCACTCGAACTAACACAGATACGCAGTATTTT
TRBD1	TRBJ1-6	15	TRBV5-1	NA	CASSPGQAVGSPLHF	TGCGCCAGCAGCCCAGGACAGGCCGTAGGTTCACCCCTCCACTTT
NA	TRBJ1-4	15	TRBV6-1	NA	CASSEAGGRSEKLFF	TGTGCCAGCAGTGAAGCCGGGGGGCGGTCTGAAAAACTGTTTTTT
NA	TRBJ1-1	15	TRBV29-1	NA	CSVEDERIMNTEAFF	TGCAGCGTTGAAGATGAGCGGATAATGAACACTGAAGCTTTCTTT
NA	TRBJ1-6	16	TRBV27	medium-sized	CASTSLGNSYNSPLHF	TGTGCCAGCACCTCCCTCGGGAACTCCTATAATTCACCCCTCCACTTT
TRBD1	TRBJ1-5	13	TRBV29-1	NA	CGAGTGGNQPQHF	TGCGGAGCCGGGACAGGGGGCAATCAGCCCCAGCATTTT
NA	TRBJ1-1	14	TRBV6-1	few	CASSERTASTEAFF	TGTGCCAGCAGTGAACGGACAGCGTCCACTGAAGCTTTCTTT
TRBD1	TRBJ2-7	15	TRBV25-1	few	CASSDPGTGLYEQYF	TGTGCCAGCAGTGATCCCGGGACAGGCTTGTACGAGCAGTACTTC
NA	TRBJ2-7	14	TRBV11-3	NA	CASRNQRATYEQYF	TGTGCCAGCCGAAATCAGCGGGCCACCTACGAGCAGTACTTC
NA	TRBJ1-3	15	TRBV4-3	few	CASSQGASSGNTIYF	TGCGCCAGCAGCCAAGGGGCGAGCTCTGGAAACACCATATATTTT
NA	TRBJ2-1	14	TRBV5-1	NA	CASSLLYGANEQFF	TGCGCCAGCAGCTTATTATACGGTGCGAATGAGCAGTTCTTC
NA	TRBJ1-1	16	TRBV19	NA	CASSIAGGSMNTEAFF	TGTGCCAGTAGTATAGCCGGAGGGTCCATGAACACTGAAGCTTTCTTT
NA	TRBJ2-3	15	TRBV4-1	NA	CASSQGRIFTDTQYF	TGCGCCAGCAGCCAAGGTCGGATTTTCACAGATACGCAGTATTTT
NA	TRBJ2-1	16	TRBV28	once	CASSTNRVRSYNEQFF	TGTGCCAGCAGTACTAACAGGGTAAGGTCCTACAATGAGCAGTTCTTC
TRBD1	TRBJ2-3	15	TRBV6-5	NA	CASSQMTGAGGTQYF	TGTGCCAGCAGCCAGATGACAGGGGCCGGGGGTACGCAGTATTTT
TRBD2	TRBJ2-4	14	TRBV27	NA	CASSQRGGKNIQYF	TGTGCCAGCAGCCAGCGGGGAGGTAAAAACATTCAGTACTTC
NA	TRBJ1-6	15	TRBV5-1	NA	CASSLEESRNSPLHF	TGCGCCAGCAGCTTGGAGGAAAGCCGGAATTCACCCCTCCACTTT
TRBD1	TRBJ2-7	14	TRBV7-7	few	CASSQTGAYGEQYF	TGTGCCAGCAGCCAGACAGGGGCCTATGGCGAGCAGTACTTC
NA	TRBJ2-7	13	TRBV7-2	NA	CASSLGPLYEQYF	TGTGCCAGCAGCTTGGGACCCCTCTACGAGCAGTACTTC
TRBD2	TRBJ2-5	17	TRBV9	NA	CASSFSPASGGGKTQYF	TGTGCCAGCAGCTTCTCCCCCGCTAGCGGGGGGGGGAAGACCCAGTACTTC
NA	TRBJ2-6	14	TRBV7-9	NA	CASSLGSGANVLTF	TGTGCCAGCAGCTTGGGCTCTGGGGCCAACGTCCTGACTTTC
TRBD2	TRBJ2-7	14	TRBV28	NA	CASRGTSGAYEQYF	TGTGCCAGCAGAGGGACTAGCGGGGCCTACGAGCAGTACTTC
TRBD1	TRBJ1-1	14	TRBV6-5	few	CASSYGQGGTEAFF	TGTGCCAGCAGTTATGGACAGGGGGGTACTGAAGCTTTCTTT
NA	TRBJ1-5	13	TRBV6-5	once	CASSWAKNQPQHF	TGTGCCAGCAGTTGGGCCAAGAATCAGCCCCAGCATTTT
NA	TRBJ1-2	11	TRBV20-1	NA	CSANPAGGYTF	TGCAGTGCTAATCCAGCGGGGGGCTACACCTTC
NA	TRBJ2-7	12	TRBV2	NA	CASSRNAYEQYF	TGTGCCAGCAGCCGTAACGCCTACGAGCAGTACTTC
NA	TRBJ2-3	13	TRBV5-6	NA	CASSSISGDTQYF	TGTGCCAGCAGCTCCATCTCGGGGGATACGCAGTATTTT
TRBD1	TRBJ1-2	13	TRBV10-3	few	CAITQDRAVGYTF	TGTGCCATAACCCAAGACAGGGCGGTTGGCTACACCTTC
NA	TRBJ1-1	14	TRBV5-4	NA	CASSLTGRRSEAFF	TGTGCCAGCAGCTTGACGGGCAGGCGCTCCGAAGCTTTCTTT
NA	TRBJ2-3	16	TRBV19	once	CASSALGGSKADTQYF	TGTGCCAGTAGTGCCCTCGGGGGATCTAAGGCAGATACGCAGTATTTT
TRBD1	TRBJ2-1	15	TRBV5-4	NA	CASSHTGTEYNEQFF	TGTGCCAGCAGCCATACCGGGACAGAGTACAATGAGCAGTTCTTC
NA	TRBJ1-1	15	TRBV7-2	NA	CASIPLRGGNTEAFF	TGTGCCAGCATCCCCCTTCGGGGCGGGAACACTGAAGCTTTCTTT
TRBD2	TRBJ2-3	14	TRBV29-1	NA	CSVSGLAATDTQYF	TGCAGCGTTTCGGGACTAGCGGCCACAGATACGCAGTATTTT
TRBD1	TRBJ1-5	14	TRBV6-5	NA	CASRAGGFNQPQHF	TGTGCCAGCAGGGCAGGGGGCTTTAATCAGCCCCAGCATTTT
TRBD1	TRBJ2-5	15	TRBV18	NA	CASSPDRGQVETQYF	TGTGCCAGCTCCCCGGACAGGGGGCAGGTGGAGACCCAGTACTTC
NA	TRBJ2-1	13	TRBV18	NA	CASSPPTGNEQFF	TGTGCCAGCTCACCACCGACGGGCAATGAGCAGTTCTTC
NA	TRBJ2-2	12	TRBV18	NA	CASSRDSGELFF	TGTGCCAGCTCCAGGGACTCCGGGGAGCTGTTTTTT